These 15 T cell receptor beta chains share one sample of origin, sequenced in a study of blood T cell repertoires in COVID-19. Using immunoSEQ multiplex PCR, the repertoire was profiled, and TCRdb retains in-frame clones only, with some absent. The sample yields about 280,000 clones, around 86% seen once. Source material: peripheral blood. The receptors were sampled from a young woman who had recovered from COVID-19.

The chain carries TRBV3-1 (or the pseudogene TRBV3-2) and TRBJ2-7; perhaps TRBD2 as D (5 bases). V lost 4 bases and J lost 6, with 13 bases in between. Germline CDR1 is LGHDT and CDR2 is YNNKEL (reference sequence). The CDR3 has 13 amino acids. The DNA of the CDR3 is TGTGCCAGCAGCCCCTATGGCGGAGGCGAGCAGTACTTC. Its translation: CASSPYGGGEQYF.

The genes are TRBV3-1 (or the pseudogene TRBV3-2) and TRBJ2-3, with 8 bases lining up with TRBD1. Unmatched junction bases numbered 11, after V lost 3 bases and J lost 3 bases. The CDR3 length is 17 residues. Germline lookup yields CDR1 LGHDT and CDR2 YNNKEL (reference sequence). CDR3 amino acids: CASSQGRGRVWTDTQYF. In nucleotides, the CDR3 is TGTGCCAGCAGCCAGGGCAGGGGGCGAGTTTGGACAGATACGCAGTATTTT.

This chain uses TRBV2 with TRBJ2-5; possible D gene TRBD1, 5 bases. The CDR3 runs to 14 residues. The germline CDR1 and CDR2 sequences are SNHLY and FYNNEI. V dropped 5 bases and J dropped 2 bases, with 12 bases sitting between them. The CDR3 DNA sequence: TGTGCCAGCAGTCAAGAGCAGGGTCAAGAGACCCAGTACTTC. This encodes CASSQEQGQETQYF.

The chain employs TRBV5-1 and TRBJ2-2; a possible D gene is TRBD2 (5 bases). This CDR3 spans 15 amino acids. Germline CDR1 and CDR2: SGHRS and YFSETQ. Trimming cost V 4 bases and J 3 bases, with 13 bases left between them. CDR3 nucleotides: TGCGCCAGCAGCCTTTTGGGAGTCGACACCGGGGAGCTGTTTTTT. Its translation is CASSLLGVDTGELFF.

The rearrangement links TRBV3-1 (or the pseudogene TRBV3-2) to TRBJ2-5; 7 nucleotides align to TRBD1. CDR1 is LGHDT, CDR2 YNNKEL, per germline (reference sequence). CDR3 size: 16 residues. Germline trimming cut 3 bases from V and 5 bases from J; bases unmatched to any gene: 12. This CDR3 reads CASSHPEGAQKETQYF. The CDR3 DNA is TGTGCCAGCAGCCACCCAGAGGGGGCTCAAAAGGAGACCCAGTACTTC.

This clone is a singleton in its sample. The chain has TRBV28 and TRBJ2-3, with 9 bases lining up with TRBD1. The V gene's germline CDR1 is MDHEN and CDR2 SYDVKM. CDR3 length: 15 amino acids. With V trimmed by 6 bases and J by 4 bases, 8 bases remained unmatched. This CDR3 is CASSRPGTGSDTQYF. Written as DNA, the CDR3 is TGTGCCAGCAGCCGTCCAGGGACAGGGTCAGATACGCAGTATTTT.

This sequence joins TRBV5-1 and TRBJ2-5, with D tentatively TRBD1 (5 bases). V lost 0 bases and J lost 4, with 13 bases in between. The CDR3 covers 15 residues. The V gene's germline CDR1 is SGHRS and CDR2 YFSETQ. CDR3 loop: CASSLAATVVETQYF. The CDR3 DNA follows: TGCGCCAGCAGCTTGGCCGCGACAGTTGTAGAGACCCAGTACTTC.

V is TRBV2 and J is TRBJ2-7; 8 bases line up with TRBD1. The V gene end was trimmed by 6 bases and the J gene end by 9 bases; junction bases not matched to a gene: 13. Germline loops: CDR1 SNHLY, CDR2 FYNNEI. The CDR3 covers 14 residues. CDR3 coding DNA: TGTGCCAGCAGCGACTGGGGGACAGGAAGAAGGCAGTACTTC. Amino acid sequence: CASSDWGTGRRQYF.

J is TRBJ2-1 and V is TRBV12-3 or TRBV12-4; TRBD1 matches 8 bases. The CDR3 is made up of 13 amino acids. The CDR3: CATKQGAAGEQFF. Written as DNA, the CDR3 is TGTGCTACTAAGCAGGGGGCAGCTGGGGAGCAGTTCTTC.

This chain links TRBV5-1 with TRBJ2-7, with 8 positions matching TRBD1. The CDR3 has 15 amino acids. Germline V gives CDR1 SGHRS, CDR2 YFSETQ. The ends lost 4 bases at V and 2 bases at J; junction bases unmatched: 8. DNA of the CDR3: TGCGCCAGCAGCCTCTTTCCGACAGGGGCCTACGAGCAGTACTTC. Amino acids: CASSLFPTGAYEQYF.

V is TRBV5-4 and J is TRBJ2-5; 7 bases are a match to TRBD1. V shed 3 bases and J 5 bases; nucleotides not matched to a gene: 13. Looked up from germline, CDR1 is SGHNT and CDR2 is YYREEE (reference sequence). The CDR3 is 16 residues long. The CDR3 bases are TGTGCCAGCAGCTCACGGACAGGCCGTCGGGATGAGACCCAGTACTTC. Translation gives CASSSRTGRRDETQYF.

The CDR3 sequence: CASSPSGQGPYEQYF. The DNA for the CDR3 is TGTGCCAGCTCACCGTCGGGACAGGGTCCGTACGAGCAGTACTTC. This sequence joins TRBV18 and TRBJ2-7; 9 bases fit TRBD1. J lost 4 bases, V lost 3 bases, and 7 bases had no gene match. CDR3 length: 15 amino acids. Germline CDR1 is KGHSH and CDR2 is LQKENI.

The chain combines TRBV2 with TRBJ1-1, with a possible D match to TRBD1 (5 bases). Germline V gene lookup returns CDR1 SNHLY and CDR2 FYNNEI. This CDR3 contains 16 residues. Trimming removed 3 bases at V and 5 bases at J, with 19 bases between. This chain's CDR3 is CASSEEQGNFGTEAFF. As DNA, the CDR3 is TGTGCCAGCAGTGAGGAGCAGGGAAATTTTGGGACTGAAGCTTTCTTT.

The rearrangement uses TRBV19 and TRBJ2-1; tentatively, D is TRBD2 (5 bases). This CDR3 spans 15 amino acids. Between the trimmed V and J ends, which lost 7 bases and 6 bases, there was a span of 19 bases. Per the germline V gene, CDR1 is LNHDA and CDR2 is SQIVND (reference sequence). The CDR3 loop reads CASTPGKVEGNEQFF. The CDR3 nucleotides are TGTGCCAGTACCCCCGGAAAGGTTGAGGGCAATGAGCAGTTCTTC.

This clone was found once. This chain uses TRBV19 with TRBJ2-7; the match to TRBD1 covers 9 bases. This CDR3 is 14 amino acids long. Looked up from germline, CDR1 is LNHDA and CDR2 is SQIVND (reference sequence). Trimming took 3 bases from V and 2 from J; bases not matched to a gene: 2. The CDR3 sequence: CASSMTGGPYEQYF. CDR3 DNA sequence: TGTGCCAGTAGTATGACAGGGGGACCCTACGAGCAGTACTTC.